This T cell receptor (beta chain) was captured by sequencing in a study of blood T cell repertoires in COVID-19. Study at large: Specimens from acute and convalescent COVID-19 originated in the United States, Italy and Spain.

Germline V gene sequence: CDR1 SGHAT, CDR2 FQNNGV. Trimming shortened V by 5 bases and J by 8 bases, and 21 bases separated the two germline ends. This CDR3 has 15 residues. In its sample, this clone was seen a few times. In the authors' methods: For nucleated cells, counts were estimated from reference gene primer amplification. Some clones are missing from TCRdb's copy, which holds only in-frame ones; the method was immunoSEQ multiplex PCR. The V and J calls and clone size were taken over from that table, and D and trimming were inferred from the DNA. The data contain 90,000 to 120,000 clones, just under 85% of them singletons.

This chain uses TRBV11-2 with TRBJ1-1; D is possibly TRBD1 (6 bases). The sequence came from a woman aged 80 or older with active or convalescent COVID-19. Sequenced material: peripheral blood. CDR3 amino acids: CASSPRGPTGLEAFF. The CDR3 DNA reads as TGTGCCAGCAGCCCCCGCGGCCCCACAGGGCTCGAAGCTTTCTTT.